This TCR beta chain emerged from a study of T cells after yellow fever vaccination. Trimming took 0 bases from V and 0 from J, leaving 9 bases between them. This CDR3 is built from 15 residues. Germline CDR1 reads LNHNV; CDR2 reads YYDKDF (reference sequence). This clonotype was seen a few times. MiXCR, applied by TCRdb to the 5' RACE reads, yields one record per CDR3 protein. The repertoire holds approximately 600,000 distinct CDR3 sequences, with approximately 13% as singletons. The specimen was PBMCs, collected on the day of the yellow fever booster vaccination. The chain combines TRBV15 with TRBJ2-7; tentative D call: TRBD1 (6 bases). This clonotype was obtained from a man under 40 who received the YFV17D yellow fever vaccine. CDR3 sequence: CATSREGGTSYEQYF. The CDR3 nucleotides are TGTGCCACCAGCAGAGAAGGGGGAACCTCCTACGAGCAGTACTTC. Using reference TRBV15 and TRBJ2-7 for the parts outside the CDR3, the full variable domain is DAMVIQNPRYQVTQFGKPVTLSCSQTLNHNVMYWYQQKSSQAPKLLFHYYDKDFNNEADTPDNFQSRRPNTSFCFLDIRSPGLGDTAMYLCATSREGGTSYEQYFGPGTRLTVT.